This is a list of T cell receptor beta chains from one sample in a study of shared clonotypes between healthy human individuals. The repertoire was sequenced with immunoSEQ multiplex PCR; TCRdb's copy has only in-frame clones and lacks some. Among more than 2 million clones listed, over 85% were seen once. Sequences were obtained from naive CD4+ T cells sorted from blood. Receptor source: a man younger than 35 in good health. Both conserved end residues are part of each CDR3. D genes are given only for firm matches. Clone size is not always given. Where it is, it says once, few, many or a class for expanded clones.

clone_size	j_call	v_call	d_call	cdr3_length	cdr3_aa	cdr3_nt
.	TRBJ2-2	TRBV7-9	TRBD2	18	CASSELAGVSQNTGELFF	TGTGCCAGCAGTGAACTAGCGGGAGTTTCCCAAAATACCGGGGAGCTGTTTTTT
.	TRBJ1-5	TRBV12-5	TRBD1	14	CASGMGQGAQPQHF	TGTGCTAGTGGAATGGGACAGGGGGCACAGCCCCAGCATTTT
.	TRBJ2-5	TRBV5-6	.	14	CASSLSLFGETQYF	TGTGCCAGCAGCTTGAGTTTGTTTGGAGAGACCCAGTACTTC
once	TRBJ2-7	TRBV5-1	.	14	CASSWTGSSYEQYF	TGCGCCAGCAGCTGGACTGGGAGCTCCTACGAGCAGTACTTC
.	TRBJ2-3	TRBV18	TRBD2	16	CASSPQLAGAGDTQYF	TGTGCCAGCTCACCCCAACTAGCGGGGGCGGGAGATACGCAGTATTTT
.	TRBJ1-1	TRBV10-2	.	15	CASSESKGMGTEAFF	TGCGCCAGCAGTGAGTCGAAGGGTATGGGTACTGAAGCTTTCTTT
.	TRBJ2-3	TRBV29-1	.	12	CSVETTTDTQYF	TGCAGCGTTGAAACAACCACAGATACGCAGTATTTT
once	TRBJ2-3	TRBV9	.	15	CASSVFGSGGETQYF	TGTGCCAGCAGCGTATTTGGGAGTGGCGGAGAAACGCAGTATTTT
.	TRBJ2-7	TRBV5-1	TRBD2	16	CASSFRELAGGYEQYF	TGCGCCAGCAGCTTCCGGGAACTAGCGGGTGGCTACGAGCAGTACTTC
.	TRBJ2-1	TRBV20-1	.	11	CSAVAYNEQFF	TGCAGTGCTGTAGCCTACAATGAGCAGTTCTTC
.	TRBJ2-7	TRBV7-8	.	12	CASSTQGYEQYF	TGTGCCAGCAGCACTCAGGGATACGAGCAGTACTTC
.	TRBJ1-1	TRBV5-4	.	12	CASSLDGYEAFF	TGTGCCAGCAGCTTGGACGGATATGAAGCTTTCTTT
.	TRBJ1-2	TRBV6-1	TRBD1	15	CASSRESGQGNGYTF	TGTGCCAGCAGCCGGGAGTCCGGACAGGGGAATGGCTACACCTTC
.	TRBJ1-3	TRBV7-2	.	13	CASSLASGNTIYF	TGTGCCAGCAGCTTAGCTTCAGGAAACACCATATATTTT
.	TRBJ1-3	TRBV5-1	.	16	CASSLRSGGSGNTIYF	TGCGCCAGCAGCTTGAGGTCCGGGGGATCTGGAAACACCATATATTTT
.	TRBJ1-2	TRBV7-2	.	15	CASSLPPTANYGYTF	TGTGCCAGCAGCTTACCACCGACCGCTAACTATGGCTACACCTTC
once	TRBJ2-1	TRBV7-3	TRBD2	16	CASSLIAGTTRNEQFF	TGTGCCAGCAGCTTAATAGCGGGGACGACCCGAAATGAGCAGTTCTTC
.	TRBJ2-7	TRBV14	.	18	CASSQDLPTRGVMYEQYF	TGTGCCAGCAGCCAAGATCTCCCTACAAGGGGAGTGATGTACGAGCAGTACTTC
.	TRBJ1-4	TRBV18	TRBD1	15	CASSPPGQLNEKLFF	TGTGCCAGCTCACCCCCGGGACAGCTGAATGAAAAACTGTTTTTT
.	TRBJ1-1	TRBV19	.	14	CASSISTSNTEAFF	TGTGCCAGTAGTATCTCGACATCGAACACTGAAGCTTTCTTT
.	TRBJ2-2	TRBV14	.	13	CASSAQNTGELFF	TGTGCCAGCAGCGCTCAGAACACCGGGGAGCTGTTTTTT
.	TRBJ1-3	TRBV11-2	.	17	CASSLVPEGGPGNTIYF	TGTGCCAGCAGCTTAGTTCCGGAGGGGGGGCCTGGAAACACCATATATTTT
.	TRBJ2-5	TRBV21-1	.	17	CASSKGGTICLEETQYF	TGTGCCAGCAGCAAAGGGGGGACTATCTGCTTAGAAGAGACCCAGTACTTC
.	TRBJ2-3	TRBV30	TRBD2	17	CAWSRLAGGSSTDTQYF	TGTGCCTGGAGTCGACTAGCGGGGGGTTCTAGCACAGATACGCAGTATTTT
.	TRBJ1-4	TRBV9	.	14	CASSPGTRPEKLFF	TGTGCCAGCAGCCCCGGGACACGTCCCGAAAAACTGTTTTTT
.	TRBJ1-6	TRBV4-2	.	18	CASSQDPYPGPYNSPLHF	TGTGCCAGCAGCCAAGATCCCTACCCGGGTCCCTATAATTCACCCCTCCACTTT
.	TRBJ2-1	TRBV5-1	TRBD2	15	CASSLTSGRVNEQFF	TGCGCCAGCAGCTTGACTAGCGGGAGGGTAAATGAGCAGTTCTTC
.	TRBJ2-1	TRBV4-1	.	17	CASSQGGTLGPYNEQFF	TGCGCCAGCAGCCAAGGAGGCACACTAGGTCCCTACAATGAGCAGTTCTTC
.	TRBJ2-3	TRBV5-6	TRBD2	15	CASSPLAGRKDTQYF	TGTGCCAGCAGCCCCCTAGCGGGGCGAAAAGATACGCAGTATTTT
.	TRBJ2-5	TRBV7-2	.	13	CASSENTQETQYF	TGTGCCAGCAGCGAAAACACTCAAGAGACCCAGTACTTC
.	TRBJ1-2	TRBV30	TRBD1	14	CAWSVHQGVIGYTF	TGTGCCTGGAGTGTACATCAGGGGGTGATTGGCTACACCTTC
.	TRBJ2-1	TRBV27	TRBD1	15	CASSRGQGPYNEQFF	TGTGCCAGCAGTCGGGGACAGGGTCCCTACAATGAGCAGTTCTTC
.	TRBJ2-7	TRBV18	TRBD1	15	CASSPQSGGLSEQYF	TGTGCCAGCTCACCACAGTCAGGGGGCTTGTCCGAGCAGTACTTC
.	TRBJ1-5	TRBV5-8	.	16	CASSLRGTNGNQPQHF	TGTGCCAGCAGCTTGAGGGGTACCAACGGCAATCAGCCCCAGCATTTT
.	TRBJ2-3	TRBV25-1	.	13	CASSAHGPDTQYF	TGTGCCAGCAGTGCCCACGGGCCAGATACGCAGTATTTT
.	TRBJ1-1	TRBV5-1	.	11	CASRKNTEAFF	TGCGCCAGCAGAAAGAACACTGAAGCTTTCTTT
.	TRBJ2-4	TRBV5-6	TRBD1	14	CASSYRGAKNIQYF	TGTGCCAGCAGCTACAGGGGAGCCAAAAACATTCAGTACTTC
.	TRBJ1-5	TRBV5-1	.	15	CASSLGENSNQPQHF	TGCGCCAGCAGCTTGGGAGAAAATAGCAATCAGCCCCAGCATTTT
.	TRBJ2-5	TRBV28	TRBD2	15	CASSPPLAGTETQYF	TGTGCCAGCAGTCCCCCGCTAGCGGGGACAGAGACCCAGTACTTC
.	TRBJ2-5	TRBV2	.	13	CASSGPQGGTQYF	TGTGCCAGCAGTGGGCCGCAAGGGGGGACCCAGTACTTC
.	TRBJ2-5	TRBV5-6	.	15	CASSLPRIYQETQYF	TGTGCCAGCAGCTTGCCGCGAATCTACCAAGAGACCCAGTACTTC
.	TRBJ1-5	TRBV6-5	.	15	CASRDIPYSNQPQHF	TGTGCCAGCAGGGACATCCCATATAGCAATCAGCCCCAGCATTTT
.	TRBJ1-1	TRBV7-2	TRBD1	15	CASSLARGQGTEAFF	TGTGCCAGCAGCTTAGCGCGCGGACAGGGCACTGAAGCTTTCTTT
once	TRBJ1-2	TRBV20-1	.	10	CSAPGDGYTF	TGCAGTGCTCCAGGGGATGGCTACACCTTC
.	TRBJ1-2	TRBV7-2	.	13	CASSLVQTYGYTF	TGTGCCAGCAGCTTAGTACAGACTTATGGCTACACCTTC
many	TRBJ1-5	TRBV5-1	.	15	CASSLAGGSNQPQHF	TGCGCCAGCAGCTTGGCCGGGGGGAGCAATCAGCCCCAGCATTTT
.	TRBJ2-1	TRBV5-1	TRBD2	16	CASSPFPGLGDNEQFF	TGCGCCAGCAGCCCGTTCCCGGGACTAGGGGACAATGAGCAGTTCTTC
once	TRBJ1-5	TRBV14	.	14	CASSLRVVHQPQHF	TGTGCCAGCAGCTTAAGGGTGGTCCATCAGCCCCAGCATTTT
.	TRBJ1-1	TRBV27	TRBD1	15	CASSPSTGGRTEAFF	TGTGCCAGCAGTCCGTCGACAGGGGGGAGGACTGAAGCTTTCTTT
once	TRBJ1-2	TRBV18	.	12	CASSPEGYGYTF	TGTGCCAGCTCACCTGAGGGGTATGGCTACACCTTC
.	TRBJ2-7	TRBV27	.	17	CASSLAGRREVPYEQYF	TGTGCCAGCAGTTTAGCGGGCCGGAGGGAGGTCCCCTACGAGCAGTACTTC
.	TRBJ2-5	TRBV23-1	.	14	CASRNNGPGETQYF	TGCGCCAGCCGAAACAACGGTCCGGGGGAGACCCAGTACTTC
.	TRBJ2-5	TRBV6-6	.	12	CASTQGRETQYF	TGTGCCAGCACCCAGGGAAGGGAGACCCAGTACTTC
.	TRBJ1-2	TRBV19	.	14	CASSSWTQNYGYTF	TGTGCCAGTAGTTCCTGGACACAGAACTATGGCTACACCTTC
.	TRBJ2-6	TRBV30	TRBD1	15	CAWSTRTGLTNVLTF	TGTGCCTGGAGTACAAGGACAGGACTCACCAACGTCCTGACTTTC
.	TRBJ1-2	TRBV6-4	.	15	CASSADPTPYYGYTF	TGTGCCAGCAGTGCCGACCCAACCCCCTACTATGGCTACACCTTC
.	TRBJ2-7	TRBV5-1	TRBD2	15	CASSWIERGNYEQYF	TGCGCCAGCAGCTGGATAGAGCGGGGGAATTACGAGCAGTACTTC
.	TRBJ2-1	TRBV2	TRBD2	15	CASREGTSGVNEQFF	TGTGCCAGCAGGGAGGGGACTAGCGGGGTCAATGAGCAGTTCTTC